Listed below are T cell receptor beta chains from one sample, sequenced in a study of post-analysis software for immune sequencing data. TCRdb reprocessed the PCR reads with MiXCR, giving one entry per CDR3 protein. The top ten clones hold about 0.5% of a sample with hundreds of thousands of distinct CDR3 sequences, less than 35% of them seen once. Material for sequencing was blood. The origin of the receptors is a girl aged 10-17 years with multiple sclerosis. Both conserved end residues are part of each CDR3. The order of the fields is D gene, clone size, V gene, CDR3 length, J gene, CDR3 protein, CDR3 DNA. D genes are given only for firm matches. Clone size, where shown, is once, few, many, or a class for clones that have expanded.

D: TRBD1
size: -
V: TRBV20-1
length: 14
J: TRBJ1-1
CDR3: CSAKQDRGRTEAFF
DNA: TGCAGTGCTAAGCAAGACAGGGGGAGGACTGAAGCTTTCTTT

D: -
size: once
V: TRBV20-1
length: 14
J: TRBJ2-5
CDR3: CSADSSTGSETQYF
DNA: TGCAGTGCCGACAGCTCTACAGGGTCGGAGACCCAGTACTTC

D: -
size: -
V: TRBV24-1
length: 15
J: TRBJ2-5
CDR3: CATSERDTSRETQYF
DNA: TGTGCCACCAGTGAACGGGACACCTCCAGGGAGACCCAGTACTTC

D: -
size: few
V: TRBV7-8
length: 13
J: TRBJ2-7
CDR3: CASSRDVSYEQYF
DNA: TGTGCCAGCAGCCGGGATGTCTCCTACGAGCAGTACTTC

D: TRBD1
size: -
V: TRBV9
length: 16
J: TRBJ2-5
CDR3: CASSVGLGTGGGEQYF
DNA: TGTGCCAGCAGCGTAGGGCTTGGGACAGGGGGCGGTGAGCAGTACTTC

D: -
size: many
V: TRBV5-1
length: 14
J: TRBJ1-2
CDR3: CASSLTDTGYGYTF
DNA: TGCGCCAGCAGCTTGACAGACACGGGTTATGGCTACACCTTC

D: -
size: few
V: TRBV29-1
length: 13
J: TRBJ1-4
CDR3: CSVGGEGNEKLFF
DNA: TGCAGCGTTGGGGGGGAGGGGAATGAAAAACTGTTTTTT

D: -
size: -
V: TRBV10-3
length: 13
J: TRBJ1-5
CDR3: CAIRGELNQPQHF
DNA: TGTGCCATCCGGGGAGAACTTAATCAGCCCCAGCATTTT

D: -
size: few
V: TRBV4-3
length: 16
J: TRBJ2-5
CDR3: CASSQDTTAGTETQYF
DNA: TGCGCCAGCAGCCAGGACACAACGGCAGGGACGGAGACCCAGTACTTC

D: -
size: -
V: TRBV20-1
length: 15
J: TRBJ2-7
CDR3: CSARDRARSSYEQYF
DNA: TGCAGTGCTAGAGATCGGGCCAGATCCTCCTACGAGCAGTACTTC

D: -
size: few
V: TRBV7-2
length: 16
J: TRBJ2-7
CDR3: CASSPQVGEGQDEQYF
DNA: TGTGCCAGCAGCCCGCAGGTTGGAGAGGGACAAGACGAGCAGTACTTC

D: -
size: -
V: TRBV29-1
length: 14
J: TRBJ1-2
CDR3: CSVERRERRYGYTF
DNA: TGCAGCGTTGAGAGGAGAGAGAGAAGATATGGCTACACCTTC

D: TRBD2
size: -
V: TRBV29-1
length: 14
J: TRBJ2-3
CDR3: CSVASAGGPDTQYF
DNA: TGCAGCGTTGCTTCAGCGGGAGGCCCAGATACGCAGTATTTT

D: TRBD1
size: -
V: TRBV15
length: 15
J: TRBJ1-6
CDR3: CATSRDRGFNSPLHF
DNA: TGTGCCACCAGCAGAGACAGGGGGTTCAATTCACCCCTCCACTTT

D: -
size: -
V: TRBV29-1
length: 12
J: TRBJ2-7
CDR3: CSVAPGFYEQYF
DNA: TGCAGCGTTGCCCCAGGGTTCTACGAGCAGTACTTC

D: -
size: -
V: TRBV9
length: 22
J: TRBJ2-3
CDR3: CASSVGAFVQKRLFTETDTQYF
DNA: TGTGCCAGCAGCGTAGGGGCGTTTGTGCAAAAAAGGCTCTTTACAGAAACAGACACGCAGTATTTT

D: -
size: few
V: TRBV27
length: 12
J: TRBJ2-5
CDR3: CASSWEGRRMYF
DNA: TGTGCCAGCAGTTGGGAAGGTCGAAGGATGTACTTC

D: -
size: few
V: TRBV7-2
length: 13
J: TRBJ1-2
CDR3: CASSLKQGYGYTF
DNA: TGTGCCAGCAGCCTGAAACAGGGATATGGCTACACCTTC

D: -
size: -
V: TRBV7-2
length: 15
J: TRBJ2-7
CDR3: CASSSKGTYSYEQYF
DNA: TGTGCCAGCAGCTCAAAAGGGACCTATTCCTACGAGCAGTACTTC

D: -
size: many
V: TRBV29-1
length: 14
J: TRBJ1-2
CDR3: CSVGVTGLVEGYTF
DNA: TGCAGCGTTGGGGTGACAGGTCTCGTCGAAGGCTACACCTTC

D: -
size: few
V: TRBV20-1
length: 14
J: TRBJ2-7
CDR3: CSARGTDLSYEQYF
DNA: TGCAGTGCTAGAGGGACCGACCTCAGCTACGAGCAGTACTTC

D: -
size: few
V: TRBV6-6
length: 15
J: TRBJ1-6
CDR3: CASSYGRGLNSPLHF
DNA: TGTGCCAGCAGTTACGGGAGGGGTCTTAATTCACCCCTCCACTTT

D: -
size: -
V: TRBV12-3/TRBV12-4
length: 12
J: TRBJ1-2
CDR3: CASRRVDYGYTF
DNA: TGTGCCAGCAGACGGGTGGACTATGGCTACACCTTC

D: -
size: -
V: TRBV28
length: 15
J: TRBJ2-3
CDR3: CASSPPGRNRDTQYF
DNA: TGTGCCAGCAGCCCGCCAGGGCGCAACAGAGATACGCAGTATTTT

D: TRBD2
size: many
V: TRBV29-1
length: 16
J: TRBJ2-3
CDR3: CSVSQTSGRATDTQYF
DNA: TGCAGCGTGTCACAGACTAGCGGGAGAGCTACAGATACGCAGTATTTT

D: -
size: -
V: TRBV29-1
length: 13
J: TRBJ2-1
CDR3: CSVAGGSSNEQFF
DNA: TGCAGCGTTGCCGGCGGCTCCTCTAATGAGCAGTTCTTC

D: -
size: few
V: TRBV6-2/TRBV6-3
length: 15
J: TRBJ2-7
CDR3: CASSYFLASTYEQYF
DNA: TGTGCCAGCAGTTACTTTTTGGCCTCGACCTACGAGCAGTACTTC

D: TRBD2
size: -
V: TRBV7-2
length: 15
J: TRBJ2-3
CDR3: CASSSWTSPTDTQYF
DNA: TGTGCCAGCAGCTCTTGGACTAGCCCCACAGATACGCAGTATTTT

D: TRBD1
size: once
V: TRBV29-1
length: 12
J: TRBJ1-1
CDR3: CSVGAGGTEAFF
DNA: TGCAGCGTTGGTGCAGGGGGCACTGAAGCTTTCTTT

D: -
size: -
V: TRBV25-1
length: 14
J: TRBJ1-2
CDR3: CASSEISLFHGYTF
DNA: TGTGCCAGCAGTGAAATCTCCCTTTTTCACGGCTACACCTTC

D: -
size: many
V: TRBV27
length: 14
J: TRBJ2-7
CDR3: CASTSGGGTYEQYF
DNA: TGTGCCAGCACCTCAGGGGGAGGCACCTACGAGCAGTACTTC

D: TRBD1
size: few
V: TRBV7-2
length: 19
J: TRBJ1-2
CDR3: CASSVKGTGTGGRPLGYTF
DNA: TGTGCCAGCAGCGTAAAAGGCACCGGGACAGGGGGCCGCCCTCTGGGCTACACCTTC

D: -
size: -
V: TRBV19
length: 14
J: TRBJ2-7
CDR3: CASSETPTVREQYF
DNA: TGTGCCAGTAGTGAGACACCTACGGTGCGGGAGCAGTACTTC

D: -
size: -
V: TRBV25-1
length: 16
J: TRBJ2-3
CDR3: CASSARAGEGTDTQYF
DNA: TGTGCCAGCAGCGCGCGGGCAGGGGAGGGGACAGATACGCAGTATTTT

D: TRBD2
size: few
V: TRBV27
length: 16
J: TRBJ2-1
CDR3: CASSSPGTRPYNEQFF
DNA: TGTGCCAGCAGTTCGCCCGGGACTAGACCGTACAATGAGCAGTTCTTC

D: TRBD1
size: few
V: TRBV10-3
length: 18
J: TRBJ1-2
CDR3: CAISVRETPGQRAYGYTF
DNA: TGTGCCATCAGTGTGAGAGAGACTCCGGGACAGCGTGCCTATGGCTACACCTTC

D: -
size: -
V: TRBV6-5
length: 13
J: TRBJ2-2
CDR3: CASSYPGSGELFF
DNA: TGTGCCAGCAGTTACCCAGGGTCCGGGGAGCTGTTTTTT

D: -
size: many
V: TRBV12-5
length: 16
J: TRBJ2-5
CDR3: CASGQTTGTDGYPQYF
DNA: TGTGCTAGTGGTCAAACGACGGGGACGGACGGGTATCCCCAGTACTTC

D: -
size: -
V: TRBV6-5
length: 13
J: TRBJ2-5
CDR3: CASSVGREFEQYF
DNA: TGTGCCAGCAGTGTGGGCAGGGAATTTGAGCAGTACTTC